This T cell receptor (beta chain) was obtained from a study of T cell repertoires in cytomegalovirus infection. Study background: Public TCR beta signatures provided an indication of both CMV infection and a matching HLA type. Study results and limitations: Individuals carrying CMV plus the relevant HLA were identified by cumulative frequency of public TCR beta families. Clonotypes of TCR beta that were HLA-C-restricted and CMV-specific dominated the ex vivo response.

As to this clonotype: Its antigen is unknown.

CDR1 and CDR2 from the germline V gene are PRHDT and FYEKMQ (reference sequence). V lost 3 bases to trimming and J lost 4 bases; unmatched junction nucleotides: 5. The CDR3 consists of 15 residues. Using its own MiXCR run on the reads, TCRdb lists one record per CDR3 protein. The sample carries 500,000 to 600,000 distinct CDR3 sequences, 15% to 20% recorded once. The chain combines TRBV13 with TRBJ2-1; 8 nucleotides agree with TRBD2. This receptor was identified in a human donor in good health (CMV status not recorded). Some clones in this sample may be carry-over from other donors' samples. The sequenced material came from CD8+ T cells from PBMCs. The CDR3 nucleotides are TGTGCCAGCAGCTTTCGGGGACTAGATTACAATGAGCAGTTCTTC. Translated: CASSFRGLDYNEQFF.